This T cell receptor (beta chain) was identified in a study of shared clonotypes between healthy human individuals. In germline, CDR1 is SGHNT, CDR2 YENEEA. Between the trimmed V and J ends, which lost 4 bases and 6 bases, there was a span of 6 bases. This CDR3 spans 12 amino acids. The assay was immunoSEQ multiplex PCR, and TCRdb's table has in-frame clones only and misses some. Of some 2,000,000 clones listed, 90% to 95% are singletons. In the case of this clone: Antigen specificity is unknown.

General study results and limits: Naive CD4 clonotypes were shared across several donors at approximately 5.3%. Donors were few, which limited the genetic and exposure-history diversity represented. Clonotype sharing across donors was expected to vary with sequencing depth.

This TCR derives from a man younger than 30 in good health. The chain has TRBV11-3 and TRBJ2-2; D uncertain. The sample taken for sequencing was naive CD4+ T cells sorted from blood. Subset indicated: CD45RA+ positively selected. The CDR3 region is CASSSYPGELFF. The CDR3 coding sequence is TGTGCCAGCAGCTCTTATCCCGGGGAGCTGTTTTTT.